Sequencing of this T cell receptor (beta chain) was carried out in a study of T cell responses to AZD1222 COVID-19 vaccine. For the study at large: Pooling covered second doses at about 4 or about 12 weeks. General study findings and limits: Epitopes outside B.1.351 and B.1.1.7 mutated regions reportedly drew nearly half of spike TCRs. Among vaccine-associated CD4 TCRs, coverage spanned spike, with dominance at 160-218 and 743-854.

This clone was seen ten or more times. What it binds is unknown. Here immunoSEQ multiplex PCR was the method, and the copy in TCRdb shows in-frame clones only, minus some. Of about 130,000 clones in the sample, over 75% are singletons; the top ten hold 20% to 25%. V was clipped by 3 bases and J by 3 bases, with 9 bases between them. Germline V gives CDR1 MNHEY, CDR2 SMNVEV (reference sequence). The CDR3 has 14 amino acids. This chain links TRBV27 with TRBJ1-5; D uncertain. This receptor was obtained from an adult in good health. The sample consisted of peripheral blood, taken on day 0 of AZD1222 vaccination. The CDR3 sequence: CASSFVGNNQPQHF. The CDR3 nucleotides are TGTGCCAGCAGTTTTGTAGGGAACAATCAGCCCCAGCATTTT.